These 3 T cell receptor beta chains originate from one sample sequenced in a study of T cells in Graves' hyperthyroidism and ophthalmopathy. Amplification targeted TCR beta CDR3 regions from RNA transcripts. An initial round of RT-PCR targeting the TCR CDR3 relied on the HTBI primer set. TCRdb recomputed calls from the multiplex PCR reads with MiXCR, one row per CDR3 protein. The table includes 500,000 to 700,000 distinct CDR3 sequences, approximately 16% detected once. Sequencing used blood. The receptor set was obtained from a woman between 18 and 29 years old with Graves' hyperthyroidism.

In its sample, this clonotype was seen a few times. V is TRBV15 and J is TRBJ2-1; D call uncertain. The V and J ends lost 4 bases and 0 bases respectively, with 4 bases between them. The germline V gene encodes CDR1 LNHNV and CDR2 YYDKDF (reference sequence). CDR3 length equals 13 residues. In DNA, the CDR3 is TGTGCCACCAGCAAAGACTCCTACAATGAGCAGTTCTTC. It encodes CATSKDSYNEQFF.

The table lists this clonotype with many counts. The J gene is TRBJ2-1, the V gene TRBV5-1, with D unclear. This CDR3 spans 12 amino acids. V was cut by 1 base and J by 8 bases, with 7 bases left in between. Germline CDR1 is SGHRS and CDR2 is YFSETQ. DNA for the CDR3: TGCGCCAGCAGCTTGATCGGCGATGAGCAGTTCTTC. Its translation is CASSLIGDEQFF.

J is TRBJ2-3 and V is TRBV5-6; D is possibly TRBD1 (6 bases). Looked up from germline, CDR1 is SGHDT and CDR2 is YYEEEE. This CDR3 spans 15 amino acids. V was cut by 4 bases and J by 2 bases, with 14 bases left in between. In DNA form, the CDR3 reads TGTGCCAGCAGCCGTGGACAGCCCGTCACAGATACGCAGTATTTT. As protein: CASSRGQPVTDTQYF.